This TCR beta chain came from a study of T-cell memory formation after mild COVID-19. Study as a whole: TCR clusters largely stayed donor specific.

CDR1 and CDR2 from the germline V gene are SGHNT and YYREEE (reference sequence). The V gene end was trimmed by 3 bases and the J gene end by 3 bases; junction bases not matched to a gene: 3. CDR3 length: 15 residues. This clonotype has a count of ten or more. TCRdb processed the 5' RACE reads anew with MiXCR; each CDR3 protein has one entry. The table has 200,000 to 250,000 distinct CDR3 sequences, approximately 9% seen once. The sequenced sample was PBMCs or a T cell subset sorted from them (not recorded which). This chain links TRBV5-4 with TRBJ2-1; 10 positions agree with TRBD1. The source is a man between 18 and 29 years old who had mild COVID-19 (a few samples of this study predate the infection). Cell type and time point are not known. CDR3 coding DNA: TGTGCCAGCAGCTCGACAGGGGGCGGCTACAATGAGCAGTTCTTC. Translation gives CASSSTGGGYNEQFF. The variable domain in full, completed from reference TRBV5-4 and TRBJ2-1, reads ETGVTQSPTHLIKTRGQQVTLRCSSQSGHNTVSWYQQALGQGPQFIFQYYREEENGRGNFPPRFSGLQFPNYSSELNVNALELDDSALYLCASSSTGGGYNEQFFGPGTRLTVL.